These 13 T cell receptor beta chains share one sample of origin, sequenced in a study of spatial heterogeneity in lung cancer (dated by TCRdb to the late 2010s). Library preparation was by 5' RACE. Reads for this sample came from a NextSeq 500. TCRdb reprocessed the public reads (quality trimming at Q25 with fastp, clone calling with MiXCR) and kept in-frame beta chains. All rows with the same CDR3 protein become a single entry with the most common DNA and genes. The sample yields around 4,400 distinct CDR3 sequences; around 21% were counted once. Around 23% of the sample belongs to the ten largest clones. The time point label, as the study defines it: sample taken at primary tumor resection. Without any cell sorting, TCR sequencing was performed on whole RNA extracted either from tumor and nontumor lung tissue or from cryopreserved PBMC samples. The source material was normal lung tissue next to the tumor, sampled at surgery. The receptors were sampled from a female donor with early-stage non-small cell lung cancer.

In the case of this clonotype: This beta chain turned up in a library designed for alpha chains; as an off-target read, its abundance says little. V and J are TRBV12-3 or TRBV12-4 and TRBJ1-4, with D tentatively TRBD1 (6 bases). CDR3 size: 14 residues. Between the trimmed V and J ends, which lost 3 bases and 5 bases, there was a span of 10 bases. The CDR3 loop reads CASSFQGRNEKLFF. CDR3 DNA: TGTGCCAGCAGTTTTCAGGGGCGGAATGAAAAACTGTTTTTT.

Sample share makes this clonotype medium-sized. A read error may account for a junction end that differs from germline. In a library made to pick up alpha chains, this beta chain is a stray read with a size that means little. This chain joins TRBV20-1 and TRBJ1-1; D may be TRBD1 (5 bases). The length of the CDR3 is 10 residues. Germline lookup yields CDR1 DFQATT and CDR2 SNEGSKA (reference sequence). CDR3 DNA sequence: TGCAGTGCTAGAGCTGGGACCTTCTTTTTT. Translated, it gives CSARAGTFFF.

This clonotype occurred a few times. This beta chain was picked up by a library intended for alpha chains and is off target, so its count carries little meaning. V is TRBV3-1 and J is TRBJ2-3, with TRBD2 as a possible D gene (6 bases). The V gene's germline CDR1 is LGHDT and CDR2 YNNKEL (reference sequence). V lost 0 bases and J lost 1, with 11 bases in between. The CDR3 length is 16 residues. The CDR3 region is CASSQDTPSGTDTQYF. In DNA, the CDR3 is TGTGCCAGCAGCCAAGATACCCCTAGCGGCACAGATACGCAGTATTTT.

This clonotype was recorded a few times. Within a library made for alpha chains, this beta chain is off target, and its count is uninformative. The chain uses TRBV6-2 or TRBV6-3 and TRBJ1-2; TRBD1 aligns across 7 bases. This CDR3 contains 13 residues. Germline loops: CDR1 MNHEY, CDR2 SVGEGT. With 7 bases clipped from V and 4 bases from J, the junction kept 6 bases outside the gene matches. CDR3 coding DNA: TGTGCCAGCACCCCAGGGGGTGGCTATGGCTACACCTTC. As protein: CASTPGGGYGYTF.

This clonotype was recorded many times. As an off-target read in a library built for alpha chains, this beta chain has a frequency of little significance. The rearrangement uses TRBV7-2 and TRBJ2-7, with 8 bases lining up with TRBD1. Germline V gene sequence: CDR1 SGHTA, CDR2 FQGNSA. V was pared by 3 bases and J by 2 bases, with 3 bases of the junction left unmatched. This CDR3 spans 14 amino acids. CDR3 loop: CASSLTGVPYEQYF. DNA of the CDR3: TGTGCCAGCAGCTTGACAGGGGTCCCCTACGAGCAGTACTTC. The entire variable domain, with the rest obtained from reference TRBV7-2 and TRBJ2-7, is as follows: GAGVSQSPSNKVTEKGKDVELRCDPISGHTALYWYRQSLGQGLEFLIYFQGNSAPDKSGLPSDRFSAERTGGSVSTLTIQRTQQEDSAVYLCASSLTGVPYEQYFGPGTRLTVT.

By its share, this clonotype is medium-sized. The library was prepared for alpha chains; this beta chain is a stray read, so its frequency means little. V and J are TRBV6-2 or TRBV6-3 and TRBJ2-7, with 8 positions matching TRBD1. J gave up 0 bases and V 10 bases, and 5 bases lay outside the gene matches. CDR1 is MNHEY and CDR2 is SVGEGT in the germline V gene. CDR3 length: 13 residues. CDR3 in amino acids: CATGDRSSYEQYF. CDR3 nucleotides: TGTGCCACCGGGGACAGGAGCTCCTACGAGCAGTACTTC.

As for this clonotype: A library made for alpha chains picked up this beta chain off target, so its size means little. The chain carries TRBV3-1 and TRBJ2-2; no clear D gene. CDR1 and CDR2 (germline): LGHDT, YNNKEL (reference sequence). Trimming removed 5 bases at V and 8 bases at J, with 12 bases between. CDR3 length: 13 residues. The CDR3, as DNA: TGTGCCAGCAGCTTTAAGCTCGTAGGGGAGCTGTTTTTT. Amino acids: CASSFKLVGELFF. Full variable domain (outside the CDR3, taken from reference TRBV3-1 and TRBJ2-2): DTAVSQTPKYLVTQMGNDKSIKCEQNLGHDTMYWYKQDSKKFLKIMFSYNNKELIINETVPNRFSPKSPDKAHLNLHINSLELGDSAVYFCASSFKLVGELFFGEGSRLTVL.

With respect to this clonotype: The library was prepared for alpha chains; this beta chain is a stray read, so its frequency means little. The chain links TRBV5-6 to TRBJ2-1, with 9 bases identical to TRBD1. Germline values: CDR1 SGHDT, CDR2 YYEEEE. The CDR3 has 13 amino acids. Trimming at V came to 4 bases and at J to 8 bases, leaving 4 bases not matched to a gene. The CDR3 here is CASSLDRGDEQFF. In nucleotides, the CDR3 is TGTGCCAGCAGCCTGGACAGGGGAGATGAGCAGTTCTTC.

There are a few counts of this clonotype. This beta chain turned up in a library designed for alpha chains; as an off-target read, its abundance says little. The CDR3 here is CASSDRVTHEQYF. In nucleotides, the CDR3 is TGTGCCAGCAGCGACCGAGTAACCCACGAGCAGTACTTC. The chain employs TRBV9 and TRBJ2-7; D gene uncertain. There are 13 residues in the CDR3. Looked up from germline, CDR1 is SGDLS and CDR2 is YYNGEE. The V end was cut by 3 bases, the J end by 5 bases, with 12 bases between.

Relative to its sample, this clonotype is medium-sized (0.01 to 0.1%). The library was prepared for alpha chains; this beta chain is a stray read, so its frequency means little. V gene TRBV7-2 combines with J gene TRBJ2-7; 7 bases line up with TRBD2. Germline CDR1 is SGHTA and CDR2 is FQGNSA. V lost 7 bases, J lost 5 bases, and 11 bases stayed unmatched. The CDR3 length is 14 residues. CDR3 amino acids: CASNRDYSNDEQYF. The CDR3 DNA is TGTGCCAGCAACCGGGACTATAGTAACGACGAGCAGTACTTC.

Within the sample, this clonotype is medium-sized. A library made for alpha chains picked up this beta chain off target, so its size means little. DNA for the CDR3: TGTGCCAGCAGAGGGACAGGGAGGGACATTCAGTACTTC. Translating gives CASRGTGRDIQYF. The rearrangement joins TRBV6-1 to TRBJ2-4; 9 bases are shared with TRBD1. V trimming: 6 bases; J trimming: 8 bases; junction bases outside the gene matches: 5. The CDR3 contains 13 residues. Germline CDR1 MNHNS, CDR2 SASEGT.

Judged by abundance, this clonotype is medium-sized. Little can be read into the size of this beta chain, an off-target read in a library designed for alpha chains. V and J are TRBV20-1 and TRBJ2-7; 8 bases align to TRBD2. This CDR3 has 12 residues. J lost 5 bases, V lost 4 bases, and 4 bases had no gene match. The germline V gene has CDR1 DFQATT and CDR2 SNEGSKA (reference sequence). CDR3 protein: CSANVAGHEQYF. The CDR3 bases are TGCAGTGCTAACGTAGCGGGACACGAGCAGTACTTC.

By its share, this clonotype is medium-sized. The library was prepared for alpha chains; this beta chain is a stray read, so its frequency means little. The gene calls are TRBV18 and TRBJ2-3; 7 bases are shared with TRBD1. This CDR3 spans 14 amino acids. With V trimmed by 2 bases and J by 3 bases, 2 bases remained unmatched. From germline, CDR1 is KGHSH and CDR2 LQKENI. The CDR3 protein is CASSPDRATDTQYF. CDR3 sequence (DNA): TGTGCCAGCTCACCAGACAGGGCGACAGATACGCAGTATTTT.